The 24 T cell receptor beta chains in this list originate from one sample, sequenced in a study of blood T cell repertoires in COVID-19 (dated by TCRdb to about 2020). The library was prepared using the immunoSEQ multiplex PCR assay. As stored in TCRdb, this immuneACCESS dataset retains in-frame rearrangements with V and J assigned. A fraction of the clones does not appear; measured against another copy, unresolved V genes explain less than half of the discrepancy, and the remainder lacks a known reason. Within this sample are tens of thousands of clones, with 83% of them counted one time only. The ten largest make up 25% to 30% of the sample. Sequences were obtained from peripheral blood. Receptor source: a woman aged 80 or older with acute or convalescent COVID-19.

The V gene is TRBV19, the J gene TRBJ1-5, with D tentatively TRBD1 (6 bases). The CDR3 length is 14 residues. Germline CDR1 LNHDA, CDR2 SQIVND (reference sequence). Between the trimmed V and J ends, which lost 3 bases and 5 bases, there was a span of 11 bases. The CDR3 region is CASSIEAGDQPQHF. CDR3 coding DNA: TGTGCCAGTAGTATTGAGGCAGGGGATCAGCCCCAGCATTTT.

The chain recombines TRBV4-2 with TRBJ1-2; 7 bases are a match to TRBD1. Germline CDR1 LGHNA, CDR2 YNFKEQ. V shed 1 base and J 7 bases; nucleotides not matched to a gene: 6. The CDR3 runs to 14 residues. The CDR3 loop reads CASSQGDRDRGYTF. As DNA, the CDR3 is TGTGCCAGCAGCCAAGGTGACAGGGATCGTGGCTACACCTTC.

This chain uses TRBV25-1 with TRBJ1-3, with D maybe TRBD1 (6 bases). The length of the CDR3 is 12 residues. The ends were cut back, 4 bases at V and 9 bases at J, with 10 bases in the middle. Germline CDR1 and CDR2: MGHDK and SYGVNS. CDR3 sequence (DNA): TGTGCCAGCAGTGTACAGGGATTCACCATATATTTT. Its translation is CASSVQGFTIYF.

The CDR3 coding sequence is TGTGCCACCAGTGACCAGACTAGCGGGCTGAACACAGATACGCAGTATTTT. As protein: CATSDQTSGLNTDTQYF. The genes are TRBV24-1 and TRBJ2-3; 10 bases are shared with TRBD2. V shed 4 bases, J shed 2 bases, and the junction held 8 bases outside the gene matches. The CDR3 length is 17 residues. CDR1 KGHDR and CDR2 SFDVKD come from the germline V gene.

The V gene is TRBV28, the J gene TRBJ1-1; TRBD1 aligns across 12 bases. CDR3 length equals 16 residues. Germline CDR1 MDHEN, CDR2 SYDVKM. V trimming: 5 bases; J trimming: 4 bases; junction bases outside the gene matches: 8. CDR3 coding DNA: TGTGCCAGCAGTGCAACCGGGACAGGGGGCGTCACTGAAGCTTTCTTT. Translating it yields CASSATGTGGVTEAFF.

The J gene is TRBJ2-3, the V gene TRBV7-6, with TRBD1 identical over 8 bases. Germline CDR1 reads SGHVS; CDR2 reads FNYEAQ. V was pared by 5 bases and J by 4 bases, with 8 bases of the junction left unmatched. This CDR3 has 15 residues. CDR3 bases: TGTGCCAGCAGCCCGACAGGGGTTGGAGCAGATACGCAGTATTTT. Its protein is CASSPTGVGADTQYF.

V is TRBV15 and J is TRBJ1-6; TRBD1 is a possible D gene (5 bases). The CDR3 spans 15 residues. The V end lost 8 bases, the J end lost 9 bases, and 20 bases lay between the germline ends. Germline lookup yields CDR1 LNHNV and CDR2 YYDKDF (reference sequence). CDR3 DNA: TGTGCCACCGCTTGGATCCACGCGGGGGGTTCACCCCTCCACTTT. Its protein product is CATAWIHAGGSPLHF.

This chain joins TRBV5-4 and TRBJ2-7; TRBD1 aligns across 8 bases. This CDR3 is built from 16 residues. Germline values: CDR1 SGHNT, CDR2 YYREEE (reference sequence). The junction had 14 bases not matched to a gene; V was cut back by 0 bases and J by 9 bases. The CDR3 loop is CASSLDRGTSTGGQYF. In DNA form, the CDR3 reads TGTGCCAGCAGCTTGGACAGGGGGACCTCAACTGGTGGGCAGTACTTC.

The chain carries TRBV5-1 and TRBJ1-2; tentatively, D is TRBD1 (5 bases). The CDR3 covers 15 residues. V lost 4 bases to trimming and J lost 11 bases, with 24 bases between them. Per the germline V gene, CDR1 is SGHRS and CDR2 is YFSETQ. The CDR3 DNA reads as TGCGCCAGCAGCGCGGCCACGACTATTGACGGGGGGTACACCTTC. Translation gives CASSAATTIDGGYTF.

The chain has TRBV27 and TRBJ2-7; 9 bases map to TRBD1. The J segment lost 2 bases and the V segment lost 5 bases, leaving 7 bases of the junction unmatched. The germline V gene has CDR1 MNHEY and CDR2 SMNVEV (reference sequence). This CDR3 has 15 amino acids. The CDR3 nucleotides are TGTGCCAGCAGTCTACCCGGGACAGGGACCTACGAGCAGTACTTC. Its translation is CASSLPGTGTYEQYF.

The J gene is TRBJ2-1, the V gene TRBV5-1; 9 bases align to TRBD2. V dropped 4 bases and J dropped 5; count of bases not matched to a gene: 4. The germline gives CDR1 SGHRS, CDR2 YFSETQ. This CDR3 is 14 amino acids long. The CDR3 loop reads CASSGLAGNNEQFF. For the CDR3, the DNA is TGCGCCAGCAGCGGGCTAGCGGGGAACAATGAGCAGTTCTTC.

This clone is a singleton in its sample. The chain has TRBV18 and TRBJ2-7, with a weak D call TRBD1 (6 bases). Germline V gene data show CDR1 as KGHSH and CDR2 as LQKENI. This CDR3 is built from 13 residues. The germline V and J ends were trimmed by 6 bases and 1 base, with 10 bases remaining between them. The CDR3: CASSLGQSYEQYF. The CDR3 region has the DNA TGTGCCAGCTCTCTAGGACAGTCCTACGAGCAGTACTTC.

V and J are TRBV10-1 and TRBJ1-1; D is unresolved. Germline V gene data show CDR1 as WNHNN and CDR2 as SYGVQD (reference sequence). The CDR3 contains 13 residues. Trimming removed 5 bases from V and 1 base from J, with 8 bases in between. The CDR3 here is CASSSQENTEAFF. The CDR3 nucleotides read TGCGCCAGCAGTTCCCAGGAGAACACTGAAGCTTTCTTT.

This sequence joins TRBV7-8 and TRBJ2-1, with 7 bases fitting TRBD2. Germline assignment: CDR1 SGHVS and CDR2 FQNEAQ. The CDR3 runs to 17 residues. The V segment lost 5 bases and the J segment 7 bases; nucleotides outside the gene matches: 17. The CDR3 loop reads CASSPNPPWRRGNEQFF. CDR3 coding DNA: TGTGCCAGCAGCCCTAACCCACCTTGGCGGCGGGGGAATGAGCAGTTCTTC.

The chain is built from TRBV11-3 and TRBJ1-1; D is undetermined. This CDR3 contains 13 residues. CDR1 is SGHNT and CDR2 is YENEEA in the germline V gene. V lost 3 bases to trimming and J lost 1 base, with 6 bases between them. This CDR3 reads CASSFAENTEAFF. The CDR3 DNA reads as TGTGCCAGCAGCTTCGCAGAGAACACTGAAGCTTTCTTT.

This clone was counted only a few times. The chain has TRBV18 and TRBJ1-3; D remains unclear. The V and J ends lost 0 bases and 1 base respectively, with 7 bases between them. The germline V gene has CDR1 KGHSH and CDR2 LQKENI. The CDR3 consists of 15 residues. The chain's CDR3 is CASSPPSTSGNTIYF. DNA of the CDR3: TGTGCCAGCTCACCACCGAGCACTTCTGGAAACACCATATATTTT.

V usage is TRBV2 and J usage is TRBJ2-7; 10 bases match TRBD1. The V gene end was trimmed by 5 bases and the J gene end by 3 bases; junction bases not matched to a gene: 4. The CDR3 consists of 14 residues. Germline CDR1 is SNHLY and CDR2 is FYNNEI. CDR3 loop: CASSPDRGLYEQYF. Here the CDR3 DNA reads TGTGCCAGCAGTCCCGACAGGGGGCTCTACGAGCAGTACTTC.

J is TRBJ2-1 and V is TRBV5-8, with 14 nucleotides matching TRBD2. From germline, CDR1 is SGHTS and CDR2 YDEGEE. This CDR3 has 15 amino acids. V shed 4 bases, J shed 6 bases, and the junction held 3 bases outside the gene matches. This CDR3 reads CASSPGLAGVNEQFF. The CDR3 bases are TGTGCCAGCAGCCCGGGACTAGCGGGAGTCAATGAGCAGTTCTTC.

The chain links TRBV24-1 to TRBJ2-5; 9 bases are shared with TRBD1. Germline trimming cut 4 bases from V and 1 base from J; bases unmatched to any gene: 6. The CDR3 has 16 amino acids. CDR1 and CDR2 (germline): KGHDR, SFDVKD. The CDR3 loop is CATSDPGQGPQETQYF. The CDR3 bases are TGTGCCACCAGTGACCCTGGACAGGGGCCCCAAGAGACCCAGTACTTC.

In DNA form, the CDR3 reads TGCGCCAGCAGCACCTCGACAGATCAAGAGACCCAGTACTTC. Its translation: CASSTSTDQETQYF. The chain employs TRBV5-1 and TRBJ2-5, with a weak D call TRBD1 (5 bases). This CDR3 has 14 amino acids. Germline V gene sequence: CDR1 SGHRS, CDR2 YFSETQ. Trimming took 4 bases from V and 2 from J, leaving 12 bases between them.

V is TRBV5-1 and J is TRBJ2-1, with D maybe TRBD2 (6 bases). The CDR3 contains 15 residues. The ends were cut back, 7 bases at V and 2 bases at J, with 16 bases in the middle. Germline assignment: CDR1 SGHRS and CDR2 YFSETQ. The CDR3 loop reads CASQISGSPYNEQFF. For the CDR3, the DNA is TGCGCCAGCCAAATTAGCGGATCTCCCTACAATGAGCAGTTCTTC.

The sample holds a few counts of this clone. The V call is TRBV10-2, the J call TRBJ2-3; 7 bases agree with TRBD1. The germline gives CDR1 WSHSY, CDR2 SAAADI. The junction had 4 bases not matched to a gene; V was cut back by 6 bases and J by 1 base. CDR3 length: 14 residues. The CDR3 loop is CASSGTEGTDTQYF. CDR3 DNA: TGCGCCAGCAGCGGGACAGAAGGCACAGATACGCAGTATTTT.

This clone showed up just a few times. The rearrangement joins TRBV5-5 to TRBJ2-7; tentative D call: TRBD1 (5 bases). Germline assignment: CDR1 SGHKS and CDR2 YYEKEE (reference sequence). The CDR3 runs to 13 residues. V was cut by 4 bases and J by 6 bases, with 14 bases left in between. Written as DNA, the CDR3 is TGTGCCAGCAGCCGAGAGGCAACAGGCGAGCAGTACTTC. Translated, it gives CASSREATGEQYF.

J is TRBJ2-5 and V is TRBV12-3 or TRBV12-4, with D hard to call. The CDR3 is made up of 13 amino acids. V lost 3 bases and J lost 4, with 9 bases in between. The CDR3 region has the DNA TGTGCCAGCAGTTTCAGTTCGGGAGAGACCCAGTACTTC. Protein: CASSFSSGETQYF.